The present T cell receptor (beta chain) was sequenced within a study of cytomegalovirus exposure and HLA in healthy donors. Study observations and caveats: Rarity marked most TCR sequences, yet some public TCRs occurred in many donors. Cytomegalovirus association was listed for approximately 160 TCR beta chains.

The donors were part of the 120-subject validation cohort, which stood apart from the 666-subject first cohort. Worth noting for this clone: The antigen remains undetermined. Since the CDR3 does not end with the conserved phenylalanine or tryptophan, this likely comes from a read error. Because the CDR3's place on the DNA is in doubt, the DNA is left out and the CDR3 is given as listed by TCRdb.

Profiled with immunoSEQ multiplex PCR; TCRdb holds only in-frame clones, not every one. The table has roughly 170,000 clones, roughly four fifths seen once; the top ten hold 2.8%. CDR1 and CDR2 from the germline V gene are SNHLY and FYNNEI. The CDR3 is 12 residues long, counting both termini. The source is a young woman in good health and CMV-seropositive. The sequenced sample was PBMCs. This chain joins TRBV2 and TRBJ2-7; the table assigns TRBD2, which was not confirmed against the DNA. CDR3 residues: CATTLNTGLGRL.